The entry below gives a single T cell receptor beta chain sequence along with its context. What it binds is not known. This CDR3 spans 17 amino acids. PCR used 60 Vbeta primers and 13 Jbeta primers. Some clones are missing from TCRdb's copy, which holds only in-frame ones; the method was immunoSEQ multiplex PCR. This sample has approximately 100,000 clones, with 81% found just once. This sample was included in a study of cytomegalovirus exposure and HLA in healthy donors. General study results and limits: Within an earlier analysis, most TCR beta V segments proved productive either about 90% or about 30% of the time. With later analysis, a missense DCLRE1C variant became linked to TCR beta V- and J-gene trimming. A highly shared variant cluster was judged a likely technical artifact.

This chain links TRBV7-5 with TRBJ2-7; the listed D gene, TRBD2, was not tested against the DNA. TRBV7-5 is a documented pseudogene. This clonotype was sampled from a woman between 25 and 40 years old in good health and CMV-seronegative. Specimen: PBMCs. The CDR3 DNA reads as TGTGCCAGAAGCTTTAGGGAGAGTCCAAGGCCCAAATACGAGCAGTACTTC. Translating it yields CARSFRESPRPKYEQYF.